This T cell receptor (beta chain) originates from a study of blood T cell repertoires in COVID-19. Study at large: From the United States, Italy and Spain came samples of acute and convalescent COVID-19. From T cells, B-cell-depleted T cells, or PBMCs came the material, which was cDNA or gDNA.

Trimming at V came to 0 bases and at J to 6 bases, leaving 6 bases not matched to a gene. CDR3 length: 14 residues. Germline lookup yields CDR1 SGDLS and CDR2 YYNGEE. Authors' methods: Reference gene primer amplification gave nucleated cell count estimates. Measured with immunoSEQ multiplex PCR; TCRdb has only the in-frame clones, and not every one. That table gives V, J and clone size, and the DNA gave D and trimming. The sample includes about 200,000 clones, 86% seen only once; the top ten take 0.78%. The source material was peripheral blood. The TCR was taken from a woman aged 70 to 79 with acute or convalescent COVID-19. The rearrangement joins TRBV9 to TRBJ2-7; 7 bases align to TRBD2. CDR3 sequence: CASSVATSRREQYF. The CDR3 DNA follows: TGTGCCAGCAGCGTAGCGACTAGCCGGCGCGAGCAGTACTTC.